This T cell receptor beta chain was found in a study of T cells in Graves' hyperthyroidism and ophthalmopathy. V was trimmed by 5 bases and J by 7 bases, leaving 18 bases between them. The CDR3 has 15 amino acids. Germline V gene sequence: CDR1 SGHAT, CDR2 FQNNGV. This clonotype was recorded at least ten times. Calling Graves' hyperthyroidism stable meant ophthalmopathy did not progress within 18 months. The TCR beta CDR3 regions underwent amplification using RNA transcripts as the source. HTBI primers were the set used in a first-round RT-PCR of the TCR CDR3. In TCRdb, the multiplex PCR reads were re-called with MiXCR into one record per CDR3 protein. The table shows 300,000 to 450,000 distinct CDR3 sequences, with 20% to 25% occurring only once.

The TCR comes from a man aged 45 to 65 with Graves' hyperthyroidism. The sequenced sample consisted of blood. The chain combines TRBV11-2 with TRBJ2-4; tentative D call: TRBD2 (7 bases). Here the CDR3 reads CASSLGGQEGNIQYF. The CDR3 DNA follows: TGTGCCAGCAGCCTGGGGGGGCAGGAGGGTAACATTCAGTACTTC.